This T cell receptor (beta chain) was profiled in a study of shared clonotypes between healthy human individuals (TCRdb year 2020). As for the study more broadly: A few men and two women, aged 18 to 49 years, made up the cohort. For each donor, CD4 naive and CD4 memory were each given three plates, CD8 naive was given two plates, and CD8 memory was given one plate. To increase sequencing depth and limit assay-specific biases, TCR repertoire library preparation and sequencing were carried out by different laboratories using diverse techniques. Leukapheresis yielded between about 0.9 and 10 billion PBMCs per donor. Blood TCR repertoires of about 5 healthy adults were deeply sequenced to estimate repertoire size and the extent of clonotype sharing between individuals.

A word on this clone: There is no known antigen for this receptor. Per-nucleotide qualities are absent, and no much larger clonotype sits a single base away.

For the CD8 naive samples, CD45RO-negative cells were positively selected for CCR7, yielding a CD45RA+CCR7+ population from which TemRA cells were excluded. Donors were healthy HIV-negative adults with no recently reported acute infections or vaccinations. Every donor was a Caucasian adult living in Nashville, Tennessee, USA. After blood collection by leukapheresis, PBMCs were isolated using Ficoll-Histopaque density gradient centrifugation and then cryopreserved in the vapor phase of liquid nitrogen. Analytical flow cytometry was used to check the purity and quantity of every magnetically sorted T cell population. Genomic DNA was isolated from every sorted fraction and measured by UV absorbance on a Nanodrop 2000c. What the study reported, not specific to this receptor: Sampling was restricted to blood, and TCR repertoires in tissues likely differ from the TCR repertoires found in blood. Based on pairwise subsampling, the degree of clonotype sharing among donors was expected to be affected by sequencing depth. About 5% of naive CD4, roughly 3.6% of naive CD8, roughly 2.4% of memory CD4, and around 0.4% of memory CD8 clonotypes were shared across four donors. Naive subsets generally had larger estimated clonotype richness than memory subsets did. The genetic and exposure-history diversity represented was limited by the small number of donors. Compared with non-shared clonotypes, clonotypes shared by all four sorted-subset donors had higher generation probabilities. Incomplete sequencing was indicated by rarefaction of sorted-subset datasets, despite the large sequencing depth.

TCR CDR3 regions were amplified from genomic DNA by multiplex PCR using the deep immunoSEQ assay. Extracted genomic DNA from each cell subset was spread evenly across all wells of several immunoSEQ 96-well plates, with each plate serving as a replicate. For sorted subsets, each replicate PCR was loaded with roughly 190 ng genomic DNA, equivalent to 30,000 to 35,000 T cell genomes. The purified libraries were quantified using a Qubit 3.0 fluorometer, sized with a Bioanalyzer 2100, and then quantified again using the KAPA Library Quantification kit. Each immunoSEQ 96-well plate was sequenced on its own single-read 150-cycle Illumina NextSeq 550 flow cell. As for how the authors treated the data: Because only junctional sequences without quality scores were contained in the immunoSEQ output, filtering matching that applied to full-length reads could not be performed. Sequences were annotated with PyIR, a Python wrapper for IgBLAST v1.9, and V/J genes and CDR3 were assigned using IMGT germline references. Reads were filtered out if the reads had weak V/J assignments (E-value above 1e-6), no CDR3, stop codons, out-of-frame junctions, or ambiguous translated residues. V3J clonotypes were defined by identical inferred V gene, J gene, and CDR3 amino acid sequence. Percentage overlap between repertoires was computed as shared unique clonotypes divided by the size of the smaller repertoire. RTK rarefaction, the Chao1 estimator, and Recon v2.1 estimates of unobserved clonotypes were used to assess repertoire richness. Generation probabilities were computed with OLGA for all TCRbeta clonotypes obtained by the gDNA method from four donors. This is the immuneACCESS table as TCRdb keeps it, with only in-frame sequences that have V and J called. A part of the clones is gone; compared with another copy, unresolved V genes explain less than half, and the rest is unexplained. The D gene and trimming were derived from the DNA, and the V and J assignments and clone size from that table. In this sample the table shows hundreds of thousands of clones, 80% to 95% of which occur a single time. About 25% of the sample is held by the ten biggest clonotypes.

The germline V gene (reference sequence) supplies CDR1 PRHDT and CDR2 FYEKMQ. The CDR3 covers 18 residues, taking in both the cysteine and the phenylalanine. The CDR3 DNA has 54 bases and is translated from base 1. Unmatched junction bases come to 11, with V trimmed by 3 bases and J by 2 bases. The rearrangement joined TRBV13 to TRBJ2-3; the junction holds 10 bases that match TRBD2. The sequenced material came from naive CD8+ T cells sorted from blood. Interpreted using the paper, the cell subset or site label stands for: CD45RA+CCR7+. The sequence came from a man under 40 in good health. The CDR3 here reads CASSLSWEGLAVTDTQYF. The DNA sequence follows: TGTGCCAGCAGCTTGTCCTGGGAAGGACTAGCGGTCACAGATACGCAGTATTTT. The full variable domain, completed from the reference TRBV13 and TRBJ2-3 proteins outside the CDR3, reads AAGVIQSPRHLIKEKRETATLKCYPIPRHDTVYWYQQGPGQDPQFLISFYEKMQSDKGSIPDRFSAQQFSDYHSELNMSSLELGDSALYFCASSLSWEGLAVTDTQYFGPGTRLTVL.